What follows are 13 T cell receptor beta chains derived from one specimen sequenced in a study of blood T cell repertoires in COVID-19. The protocol was immunoSEQ multiplex PCR, while the TCRdb copy is restricted to in-frame clones and leaves out a portion. This sample has 65,000 or so clones, with 90% found just once. The specimen sequenced was peripheral blood. All receptors come from a man in his sixties with acute or convalescent COVID-19.

This clone was observed once. The V gene is TRBV27, the J gene TRBJ2-3; TRBD1 matches 9 bases. The CDR3 is 14 amino acids. Trimming cost V 3 bases and J 6 bases; bases outside gene matches: 4. The germline gives CDR1 MNHEY, CDR2 SMNVEV (reference sequence). The CDR3 DNA follows: TGTGCCAGCAGTTTGGGGACAGGGTTCGATACGCAGTATTTT. Its translation: CASSLGTGFDTQYF.

The chain uses TRBV18 and TRBJ1-3; no reliable D call. The CDR3 spans 15 residues. V shed 2 bases and J shed 0 bases, with 8 bases lying between them. Germline V gene data show CDR1 as KGHSH and CDR2 as LQKENI. CDR3 in DNA: TGTGCCAGCTCACCAAGTACGGTCTCTGGAAACACCATATATTTT. Its protein product is CASSPSTVSGNTIYF.

V gene TRBV18 combines with J gene TRBJ1-1; D is unresolved. Per germline, CDR1 KGHSH and CDR2 LQKENI. Between the trimmed V and J ends, which lost 0 bases and 3 bases, there was a span of 5 bases. The CDR3 spans 13 residues. CDR3 DNA: TGTGCCAGCTCACCACCCGGGGACACTGAAGCTTTCTTT. Its protein product is CASSPPGDTEAFF.

V gene TRBV6-5 combines with J gene TRBJ1-2; D uncertain. From germline, CDR1 is MNHEY and CDR2 SVGAGI. The CDR3 sequence is 15 residues long. Trimming removed 2 bases from V and 6 bases from J, with 16 bases in between. The CDR3 bases are TGTGCCAGCAGTTACGAGGGAAGGTTAAGGAATGGCTACACCTTC. Encoded protein: CASSYEGRLRNGYTF.

The rearrangement uses TRBV5-1 and TRBJ1-1; D is unresolved. Germline values: CDR1 SGHRS, CDR2 YFSETQ. This CDR3 has 15 amino acids. Between the trimmed V and J ends, which lost 1 base and 2 bases, there was a span of 12 bases. The CDR3, as DNA: TGCGCCAGCAGCTTGTCCCGGGGTACCAACACTGAAGCTTTCTTT. Translated: CASSLSRGTNTEAFF.

The chain employs TRBV5-4 and TRBJ2-7; D possibly corresponds to TRBD2 (5 bases). There are 13 residues in the CDR3. The germline V gene encodes CDR1 SGHNT and CDR2 YYREEE (reference sequence). V lost 5 bases to trimming and J lost 7 bases, with 16 bases between them. In DNA form, the CDR3 reads TGTGCCAGCAGGGGAGTCGGGGTTGGGGAGCAGTACTTC. Translating gives CASRGVGVGEQYF. Full variable domain (outside the CDR3, taken from reference TRBV5-4 and TRBJ2-7): ETGVTQSPTHLIKTRGQQVTLRCSSQSGHNTVSWYQQALGQGPQFIFQYYREEENGRGNFPPRFSGLQFPNYSSELNVNALELDDSALYLCASRGVGVGEQYFGPGTRLTVT.

V is TRBV14 and J is TRBJ2-7; TRBD1 agrees at 7 bases. The CDR3 is 13 amino acids. V dropped 4 bases and J dropped 12; count of bases not matched to a gene: 12. The germline V gene has CDR1 SGHDN and CDR2 FVKESK. CDR3 amino acids: CASSRDKQGSPYF. The CDR3 bases are TGTGCCAGCAGCCGCGACAAACAGGGGTCGCCGTACTTC.

This sequence joins TRBV7-9 and TRBJ2-2; a possible D gene is TRBD1 (6 bases). The CDR3 totals 14 residues. V was cut by 0 bases and J by 6 bases, with 8 bases left in between. Looked up from germline, CDR1 is SEHNR and CDR2 is FQNEAQ (reference sequence). The CDR3 DNA reads as TGTGCCAGCAGCTTAGCGGGGGCCCCCGGGGAGCTGTTTTTT. Its protein product is CASSLAGAPGELFF.

This chain links TRBV9 with TRBJ2-7, with 7 nucleotides matching TRBD1. CDR1 and CDR2 (germline): SGDLS, YYNGEE. Trimming took 4 bases from V and 1 from J; bases not matched to a gene: 8. CDR3 length equals 15 residues. CDR3 residues: CASSPRQGNSYEQYF. The CDR3 coding sequence is TGTGCCAGCAGCCCCCGACAGGGAAATTCCTACGAGCAGTACTTC.

The chain carries TRBV18 and TRBJ1-2; 10 positions agree with TRBD1. The germline gives CDR1 KGHSH, CDR2 LQKENI. The J segment lost 3 bases and the V segment lost 5 bases, leaving 3 bases of the junction unmatched. This CDR3 region has 14 residues. The CDR3 loop reads CASSTDRGDYGYTF. DNA of the CDR3: TGTGCCAGCTCAACGGACAGGGGGGACTATGGCTACACCTTC.

The V and J genes are TRBV9 and TRBJ1-3, with D unresolved. V dropped 4 bases and J dropped 2 bases, with 10 bases sitting between them. Germline V gene sequence: CDR1 SGDLS, CDR2 YYNGEE. CDR3 length: 14 residues. The CDR3 loop reads CASSPRGTGNTIYF. The CDR3 region has the DNA TGTGCCAGCAGCCCCCGAGGGACTGGAAACACCATATATTTT.

V gene TRBV24-1 combines with J gene TRBJ2-3; TRBD2 matches 10 bases. J gave up 3 bases and V 5 bases, and 7 bases lay outside the gene matches. Germline V gene lookup returns CDR1 KGHDR and CDR2 SFDVKD. The CDR3 spans 16 residues. CDR3 in amino acids: CATSAPLAGETDTQYF. The CDR3 DNA reads TGTGCCACCAGTGCTCCCCTAGCGGGGGAAACAGATACGCAGTATTTT.

This chain uses TRBV5-1 with TRBJ1-1; a weak D match, TRBD1 (6 bases). Trimming cost V 4 bases and J 7 bases, with 14 bases left between them. This CDR3 spans 13 amino acids. CDR1 and CDR2 from the germline V gene are SGHRS and YFSETQ. For the CDR3, the DNA is TGCGCCAGCAGCCCGGAGGACAGCTTTGAAGCTTTCTTT. Protein: CASSPEDSFEAFF.